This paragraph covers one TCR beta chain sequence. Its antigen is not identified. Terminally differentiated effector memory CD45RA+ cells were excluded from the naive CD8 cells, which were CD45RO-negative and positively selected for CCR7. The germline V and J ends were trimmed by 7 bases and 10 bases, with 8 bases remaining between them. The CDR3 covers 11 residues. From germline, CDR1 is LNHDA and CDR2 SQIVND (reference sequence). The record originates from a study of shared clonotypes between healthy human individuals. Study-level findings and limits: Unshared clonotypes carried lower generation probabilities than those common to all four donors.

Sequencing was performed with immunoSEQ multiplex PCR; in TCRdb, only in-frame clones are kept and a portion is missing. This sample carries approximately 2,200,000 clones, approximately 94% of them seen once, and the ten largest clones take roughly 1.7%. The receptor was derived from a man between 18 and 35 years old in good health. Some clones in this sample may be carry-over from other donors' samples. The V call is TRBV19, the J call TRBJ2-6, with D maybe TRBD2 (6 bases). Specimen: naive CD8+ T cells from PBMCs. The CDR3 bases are TGTGCCAGTAAGGAGGGTAACGTCCTGACTTTC. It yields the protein CASKEGNVLTF.